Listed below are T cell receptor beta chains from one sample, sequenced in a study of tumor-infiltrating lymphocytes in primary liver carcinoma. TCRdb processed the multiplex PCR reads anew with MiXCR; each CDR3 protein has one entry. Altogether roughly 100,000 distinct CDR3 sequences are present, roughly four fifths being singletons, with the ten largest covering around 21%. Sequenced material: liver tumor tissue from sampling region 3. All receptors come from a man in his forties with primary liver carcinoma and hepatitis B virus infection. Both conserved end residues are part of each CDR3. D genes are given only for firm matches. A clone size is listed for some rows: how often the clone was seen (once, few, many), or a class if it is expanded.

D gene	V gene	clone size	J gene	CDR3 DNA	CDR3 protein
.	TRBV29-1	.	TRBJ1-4	TGCAGTGGGGGTAGTCCTGCAACTAATGAAAAACTGTTTTTC	CSGGSPATNEKLFF
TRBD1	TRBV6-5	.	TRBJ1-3	TGTGCCAGCAGCAGTACCGGGACAGCGAACTCTGGAAACACCGTATATTTC	CASSSTGTANSGNTVYF
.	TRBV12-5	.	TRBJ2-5	TGTGCTAATGCCCCGAAAGGGAGCGAAGGGGAGACCCAGTACTTC	CANAPKGSEGETQYF
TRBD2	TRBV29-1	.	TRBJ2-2	TGCGGCGTTGTAGGACTAGTGGGAAGCGGGGAGCTTTTTTTT	CGVVGLVGSGELFF
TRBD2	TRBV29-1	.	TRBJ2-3	TGCAGTGCTGAGGGTAGCGGGGGTGCAGATACGCAGTATTTT	CSAEGSGGADTQYF
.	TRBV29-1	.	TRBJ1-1	TGCAGCGTTGGTCCAGGGTGGGTGATGAACACCGAAGCTTTCTTT	CSVGPGWVMNTEAFF
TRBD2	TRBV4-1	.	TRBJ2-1	TGCGCCAGCAGCCAAGCATTAGCGGGCTACAATGATCAGTTCTTC	CASSQALAGYNDQFF
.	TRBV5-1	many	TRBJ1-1	TGCGCCAGCAGCTCCAGGGGACGTCAGAACACTGAAGCTTTCTTT	CASSSRGRQNTEAFF
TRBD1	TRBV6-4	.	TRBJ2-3	TGTGTCAGCAGTAACACTGGGACAGGGGCAGATACGCAGTATTTT	CVSSNTGTGADTQYF
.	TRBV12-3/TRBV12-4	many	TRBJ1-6	TGTGCCAGCAGCGGGATTGGCGGTAATTCACCCCTCCACTTT	CASSGIGGNSPLHF
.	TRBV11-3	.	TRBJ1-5	TGTGCCAACAGCTCAGATCTGGGTGTGGCTCAGCCCCAGCATTTT	CANSSDLGVAQPQHF
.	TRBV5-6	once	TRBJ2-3	TGTGCCAGCAGCTTCGGGGGCCCGAACAGGGATACCGAGTATTTT	CASSFGGPNRDTEYF
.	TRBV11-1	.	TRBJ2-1	TGTGCCAGTAGCTTCCAGGGACCACTGGACGATGAGCAGTTCTTC	CASSFQGPLDDEQFF
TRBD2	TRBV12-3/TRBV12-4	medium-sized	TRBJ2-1	TGTGCCAGCAGTTTAGAAGCTAGCGGGTCGCTGCCCTCCTACAATGAGCAGTTCTTC	CASSLEASGSLPSYNEQFF
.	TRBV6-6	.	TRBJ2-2	TGTGCCAGCAGTTACGGAAAGAACACCCGTGAGCTGTTTTTT	CASSYGKNTRELFF
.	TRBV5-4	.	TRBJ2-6	TGTGCCAGCAAAGGAAGACAGGCCGTCTCTGGGGCCAATGTCCTGACTTTC	CASKGRQAVSGANVLTF
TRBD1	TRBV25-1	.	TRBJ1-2	TGTCCCAGCACTGAATTTAGGACAGGGGCTGGCTACACCTTC	CPSTEFRTGAGYTF
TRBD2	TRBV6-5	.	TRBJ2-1	TGTGTCAGCAGCCTTAGCGGGAGGCAGTTTTTC	CVSSLSGRQFF
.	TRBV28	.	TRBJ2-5	TGTGCCAGCAGTTCGAGCACAAAGATAGGAGAGACCCAGTACTTC	CASSSSTKIGETQYF
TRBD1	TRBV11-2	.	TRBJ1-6	TGTGTCAGCAGCCGCGAGGACAGGGCCTATTCACCCATCCACTTT	CVSSREDRAYSPIHF
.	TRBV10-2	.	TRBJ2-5	TGCGCCAAGACACTCAGGCATGCGATAGAAGAGACCCAGTACTTC	CAKTLRHAIEETQYF
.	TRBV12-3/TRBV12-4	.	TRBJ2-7	TGTGCAAGCGGTTTGTGGGACCGAAGTTACGCGCAGTACTTC	CASGLWDRSYAQYF
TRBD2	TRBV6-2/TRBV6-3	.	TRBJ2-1	TGTGCCATCAGACCGAGACTAGCCGGGAGGCAGTTCTTC	CAIRPRLAGRQFF
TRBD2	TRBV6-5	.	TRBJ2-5	TGTGCCAGCAGTTACGCGGGAGATGTACAAGAGACCCAGTACTTC	CASSYAGDVQETQYF
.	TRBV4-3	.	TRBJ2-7	TGCGCCAGCAGCCAAGGGGCGAGGAGCAGATACCACGAGCAGTACTTC	CASSQGARSRYHEQYF
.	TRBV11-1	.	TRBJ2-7	TGTGCCAGCAGCTTTCCTGTCAGGACAAAGTACGAGCAGTACTTC	CASSFPVRTKYEQYF
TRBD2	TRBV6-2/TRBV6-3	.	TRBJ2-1	TGTGCCAGCACTGGGACTAGCGTCGAGCATTACAATGAGCAGTTCTTC	CASTGTSVEHYNEQFF
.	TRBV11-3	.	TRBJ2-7	TGTGCCATCAGCCCAAACAGGAACTCCTACGAGCAGTACTTC	CAISPNRNSYEQYF
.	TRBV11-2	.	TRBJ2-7	TGTGCCAGCAGCTTACGATCGGTAGGTGTCTACGAGCAGTACTTC	CASSLRSVGVYEQYF
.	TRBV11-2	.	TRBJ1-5	TGTGCCAGGAGCTTAGTAGGGGTAACAGGGAGCAATCACCCTCAGCATTTT	CARSLVGVTGSNHPQHF
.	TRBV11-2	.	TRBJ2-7	TGTGCCAGCAGCCGTTCTGCGACAGGTAGCCACGAGCAGCGCTTC	CASSRSATGSHEQRF
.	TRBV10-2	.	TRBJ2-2	TGCGACAGCAAGAGCGGTTACACCGGAGACCTGTTTTTT	CDSKSGYTGDLFF
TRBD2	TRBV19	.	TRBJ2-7	TGTGCCAGTAGCGCTAAGCCCCATGTGGGAGGGCTCTACAAGCAGTACTTC	CASSAKPHVGGLYKQYF
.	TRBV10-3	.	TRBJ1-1	TGTGCCATCAGTGACCCATCCACTGAAGTTTTCTTT	CAISDPSTEVFF
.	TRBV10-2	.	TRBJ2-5	TGTGCCAGTAGTGGCAGTTCCAGACAAGAGATCCAGTACTTC	CASSGSSRQEIQYF
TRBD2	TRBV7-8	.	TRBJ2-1	TGTGCCGGCAGCTCCCGAGGCTCGGGACTAGCGGGGGGGGCTTACAATGAGCAGTTCTTC	CAGSSRGSGLAGGAYNEQFF
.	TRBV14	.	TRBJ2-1	TGTGCCAGCAGTGCCGTAGTGGGATGTGTAACCAATGAGCAGTTCTTC	CASSAVVGCVTNEQFF
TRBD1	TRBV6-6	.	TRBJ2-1	TGCGCCAACAGTTACTCGGTGGGACAGGGCATAAACAATGAGCAGTTCTTC	CANSYSVGQGINNEQFF
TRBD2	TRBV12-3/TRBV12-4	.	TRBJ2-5	TGTGCCAGCATTCCCCGGGAGGATCTGTTGATCCAATACTTC	CASIPREDLLIQYF
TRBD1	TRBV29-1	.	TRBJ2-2	TGCAGCGTTGCCCGGGACAGGGTCGGTTCCGGGCAGCTGTTTTTT	CSVARDRVGSGQLFF
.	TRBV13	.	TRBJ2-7	TGTACCAGTAGCTCCTATACTTATTCGGGCGAGAAGTACTTC	CTSSSYTYSGEKYF
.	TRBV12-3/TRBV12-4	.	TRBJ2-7	TGTGCCAGGAGTTTAGTCGCGGGTCTCGGTCTCTACAAGCAGTATTTC	CARSLVAGLGLYKQYF
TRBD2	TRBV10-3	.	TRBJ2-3	TGTGTCATCAGTGGGGGACTAACGGGAGTTTGGGTAGATACGCAGTATTTT	CVISGGLTGVWVDTQYF
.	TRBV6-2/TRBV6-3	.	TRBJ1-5	TGTGCCAGCATCCTGGCGAAAGGGTATCAGCCCCAGCATTTT	CASILAKGYQPQHF
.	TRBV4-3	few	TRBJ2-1	TGCGCCAGCAGCCAAGATCCCTACCCAGAATATAATGAGCGGTTCTTC	CASSQDPYPEYNERFF